Below, 29 T cell receptor beta chains from the same sample are listed, as sequenced in a study of CD8 T cells in ankylosing spondylitis. TCRdb ran MiXCR on the 5' RACE reads and lists one entry per CDR3 protein. The sample carries around 330,000 distinct CDR3 sequences, under 14% recorded once. The sequenced sample was blood, either unsorted or a sorted T cell fraction (not recorded which). Receptor source: a female donor with ankylosing spondylitis or in good health (not recorded which).

This clonotype was seen many times. The chain uses TRBV12-3 or TRBV12-4 and TRBJ1-2, with 9 bases lining up with TRBD1. The CDR3 is 14 amino acids. J was trimmed by 3 bases and V by 5 bases; bases with no gene match: 4. CDR3 protein: CASSAGTGHYGYTF. The CDR3 DNA follows: TGTGCCAGCAGTGCCGGGACAGGGCACTATGGCTACACCTTC.

This clonotype appeared a few times. The chain recombines TRBV7-2 with TRBJ1-2, with 7 nucleotides matching TRBD1. The trim removed 1 base at V and 0 bases at J, leaving 8 bases unmatched. The CDR3 sequence is 17 residues long. Germline assignment: CDR1 SGHTA and CDR2 FQGNSA. CDR3 nucleotides: TGTGCCAGCAGCTTAGGGACAGGACAAATGACTAACTATGGCTACACCTTC. Its protein is CASSLGTGQMTNYGYTF.

In regard to this clonotype: A read error may explain this, as a much larger clone is one base away. The J gene is TRBJ2-7, the V gene TRBV5-1; 7 nucleotides line up with TRBD1. CDR3 length: 15 residues. Looked up from germline, CDR1 is SGHRS and CDR2 is YFSETQ. The CDR3 protein is CASGLTGQWGYEQYF. The CDR3 region has the DNA TGCGCCAGCGGCTTGACAGGGCAATGGGGCTACGAGCAGTACTTC.

This clonotype has only a few counts. J is TRBJ2-1 and V is TRBV7-9, with TRBD2 matching over 12 bases. CDR3 length: 15 residues. Germline V gives CDR1 SEHNR, CDR2 FQNEAQ (reference sequence). The junction had 7 bases not matched to a gene; V was cut back by 4 bases and J by 9 bases. The CDR3 is CASSYLAGGPGEQFF. The CDR3 DNA reads as TGTGCCAGCAGCTACCTAGCGGGAGGGCCGGGTGAGCAGTTCTTC.

This clonotype was picked up many times. The chain's CDR3 is CASTKQRQGGWGLNTEAFF. Here the CDR3 DNA reads TGTGCCAGCACCAAACAGCGACAGGGAGGTTGGGGGCTGAACACTGAAGCTTTCTTT. The chain employs TRBV6-1 and TRBJ1-1; 7 positions agree with TRBD1. With 7 bases clipped from V and 0 bases from J, the junction kept 20 bases outside the gene matches. Germline V gene sequence: CDR1 MNHNS, CDR2 SASEGT. This CDR3 has 19 amino acids.

This clonotype occurred many times. The V and J genes are TRBV15 and TRBJ1-2; TRBD1 might be the D (5 bases). The germline V gene has CDR1 LNHNV and CDR2 YYDKDF (reference sequence). The CDR3 is made up of 14 amino acids. The ends were cut back, 7 bases at V and 2 bases at J, with 14 bases in the middle. The CDR3, as DNA: TGTGCCACCACCCACGGGCGGGGGAACTATGGCTACACCTTC. This encodes CATTHGRGNYGYTF.

The rearrangement links TRBV3-1 to TRBJ2-2; tentative D call: TRBD2 (7 bases). V gave up 2 bases and J gave up 3 bases, with 10 bases separating them. CDR1 and CDR2 (germline): LGHDT, YNNKEL (reference sequence). The CDR3 runs to 15 residues. CDR3 sequence (DNA): TGTGCCAGCAGCCAACGGGGGGCTCACACCGGGGAGCTGTTTTTT. This encodes CASSQRGAHTGELFF.

This clonotype was seen many times. J is TRBJ2-5 and V is TRBV20-1, with unresolved D. Trimming took off 0 bases at V and 7 bases at J, with 15 bases between the two ends. Germline V CDR1 and CDR2: DFQATT, SNEGSKA (reference sequence). The length of the CDR3 is 14 residues. The CDR3 DNA is TGCAGTGCTAGAGATCAACGGATCTTAGGGACCCAGTACTTC. It is translated as CSARDQRILGTQYF.

Written as DNA, the CDR3 is TGTGCCACTGGGGTCAATAGCAATCAGCCCCAGCATTTT. Translated: CATGVNSNQPQHF. The V gene is TRBV19, the J gene TRBJ1-5; D ambiguous. The CDR3 is 13 residues long. V was cut by 10 bases and J by 0 bases, with 10 bases left in between. The V gene's germline CDR1 is LNHDA and CDR2 SQIVND (reference sequence). The whole variable domain, remainder taken from reference TRBV19 and TRBJ1-5, is DGGITQSPKYLFRKEGQNVTLSCEQNLNHDAMYWYRQDPGQGLRLIYYSQIVNDFQKGDIAEGYSVSREKKESFPLTVTSAQKNPTAFYLCATGVNSNQPQHFGDGTRLSIL.

This clonotype showed up many times. The V call is TRBV30, the J call TRBJ2-3, with TRBD2 matching 7 bases. The CDR3 contains 16 residues. V trimming: 0 bases; J trimming: 3 bases; junction bases outside the gene matches: 9. Germline V lookup: CDR1 GTSNPN, CDR2 SVGIG (reference sequence). CDR3 DNA: TGTGCCTGGAGTGTACTTGGGTCGGGGGGAACAGATACGCAGTATTTT. Residues: CAWSVLGSGGTDTQYF.

This clonotype came up many times. V and J are TRBV7-9 and TRBJ1-3, with unresolved D. The CDR3 loop spans 10 amino acids. Trimming took off 5 bases at V and 7 bases at J, with 3 bases between the two ends. Per the germline V gene, CDR1 is SEHNR and CDR2 is FQNEAQ (reference sequence). The CDR3: CASSMNTIYF. The CDR3 bases are TGTGCCAGCAGCATGAACACCATATATTTT.

This clonotype was recorded at least ten times. The chain couples TRBV27 to TRBJ2-1; no firm D call. The CDR3 spans 17 residues. The ends were cut back, 0 bases at V and 7 bases at J, with 19 bases in the middle. Germline V gives CDR1 MNHEY, CDR2 SMNVEV (reference sequence). CDR3 residues: CASSLSTVLRRTNEQFF. The CDR3 bases are TGTGCCAGCAGTTTATCCACAGTGTTGCGTAGAACAAATGAGCAGTTCTTC.

There are many counts of this clonotype. The J gene is TRBJ2-7, the V gene TRBV5-1; 10 bases align to TRBD2. In germline, CDR1 is SGHRS, CDR2 YFSETQ. The CDR3 consists of 14 residues. V dropped 6 bases and J dropped 2; count of bases not matched to a gene: 5. CDR3 coding DNA: TGCGCCAGCACGAAGCGGGGGGGACCCTACGAGCAGTACTTC. This translates into CASTKRGGPYEQYF.

This clonotype was observed at least ten times. The V gene is TRBV20-1, the J gene TRBJ1-6; 8 bases match TRBD1. The germline gives CDR1 DFQATT, CDR2 SNEGSKA (reference sequence). This CDR3 is 14 amino acids long. Trimming took 5 bases from V and 7 from J; bases not matched to a gene: 7. CDR3 loop: CSAFKTGENSPLHF. In DNA form, the CDR3 reads TGCAGTGCTTTTAAGACAGGGGAAAATTCACCCCTCCACTTT.

As regards this clonotype: A junction end diverges from the germline sequence, so it may reflect a read error. The chain links TRBV20-1 to TRBJ1-1; no reliable D call. The CDR3 has 12 residues. The germline V gene has CDR1 DFQATT and CDR2 SNEGSKA (reference sequence). The CDR3 DNA is TGCTCCATACCGCGGTCGAACACTGAAGCTTCCTTT. Its protein is CSIPRSNTEASF.

There are a few counts of this clonotype. CDR3 region: CASSYRPGPRPQHF. The CDR3 DNA sequence: TGTGCCAGCAGTTACCGGCCAGGACCCAGGCCCCAGCATTTT. The chain carries TRBV6-2 or TRBV6-3 and TRBJ1-5; D is unclear. The V gene lost 2 bases and the J gene lost 9 bases, with 14 bases spanning the gap. CDR1 is MNHEY, CDR2 SVGEGT, per germline. The CDR3 totals 14 residues.

Comments on this clonotype: The junction and the germline gene differ at one end; a read error may be behind it. The CDR3, as DNA: TGCAGTGTCAGACTAGCGGGAGTTGAGACCCATTACTTC. Its protein is CSVRLAGVETHYF. The chain combines TRBV20-1 with TRBJ2-5; 12 bases map to TRBD2. The length of the CDR3 is 13 residues. Germline CDR1 reads DFQATT; CDR2 reads SNEGSKA (reference sequence).

At least ten counts were recorded for this clonotype. The CDR3: CASSLIVEQFF. In nucleotides, the CDR3 is TGTGCCAGCAGCTTAATCGTTGAGCAGTTCTTC. J is TRBJ2-1 and V is TRBV7-2; no reliable D call. This CDR3 has 11 amino acids. Germline CDR1 SGHTA, CDR2 FQGNSA. Trimming removed 2 bases at V and 9 bases at J, with 5 bases between.

This clonotype was observed many times. The V and J genes are TRBV6-2 or TRBV6-3 and TRBJ2-7; D remains unclear. There are 12 residues in the CDR3. The ends were cut back, 7 bases at V and 2 bases at J, with 9 bases in the middle. Germline loops: CDR1 MNHEY, CDR2 SVGEGT. In DNA, the CDR3 is TGTGCCAGCAAACCTACCCCCTACGAGCAGTACTTC. As protein: CASKPTPYEQYF.

This clonotype occurred a few times. The rearrangement uses TRBV4-2 and TRBJ2-7; TRBD2 agrees at 7 bases. CDR1 and CDR2 (germline): LGHNA, YNFKEQ. The CDR3 has 19 amino acids. The trim removed 0 bases at V and 4 bases at J, leaving 18 bases unmatched. CDR3 sequence: CASSQDLPLAVDLRYEQYF. CDR3 DNA sequence: TGTGCCAGCAGCCAAGATCTTCCCCTAGCGGTCGACCTGAGGTACGAGCAGTACTTC.

This clonotype came up many times. V gene TRBV7-2 combines with J gene TRBJ1-2; 8 positions match TRBD1. V lost 1 base and J lost 14; bases outside the gene matches: 15. The CDR3 is made up of 15 amino acids. Germline CDR1 reads SGHTA; CDR2 reads FQGNSA. The CDR3 coding sequence is TGTGCCAGCAGCTTAGGTGGACAGGGCTACTCCACTAGAACCTTC. It yields the protein CASSLGGQGYSTRTF.

This clonotype was picked up many times. The rearrangement joins TRBV27 to TRBJ2-5; 7 bases map to TRBD2. Germline CDR1 is MNHEY and CDR2 is SMNVEV (reference sequence). This CDR3 has 14 amino acids. V gave up 2 bases and J gave up 3 bases; unmatched junction bases: 3. CDR3 residues: CASSLRAGKETQYF. The CDR3 DNA follows: TGTGCCAGCAGTTTACGAGCGGGAAAAGAGACCCAGTACTTC.

This clonotype has at least ten counts. This rearrangement joins TRBV5-1 to TRBJ2-2; possibly TRBD1 for D (7 bases). The germline gives CDR1 SGHRS, CDR2 YFSETQ. The CDR3 is 15 amino acids. Trimming took 4 bases from V and 4 from J, leaving 14 bases between them. The CDR3, as DNA: TGCGCCAGCAGCGCGGGACAGCTACCCACCGGGGAGCTGTTTTTT. Residues: CASSAGQLPTGELFF.

In its sample, this clonotype was seen many times. V and J are TRBV29-1 and TRBJ2-5; unclear D gene. V was trimmed by 5 bases and J by 7 bases, leaving 8 bases between them. From germline, CDR1 is SQVTM and CDR2 ANQGSEA. The CDR3 loop spans 10 amino acids. CDR3 sequence (DNA): TGCAGCGTTTGTCAGGTGACCCAGTACTTC. As protein: CSVCQVTQYF.

This clonotype was detected many times. The rearrangement joins TRBV6-5 to TRBJ2-5; D call uncertain. The CDR3 is 15 residues long. The germline V gene has CDR1 MNHEY and CDR2 SVGAGI. Between the trimmed V and J ends, which lost 2 bases and 0 bases, there was a span of 10 bases. CDR3 sequence (DNA): TGTGCCAGCAGTTACATCCAGGAGTACCAAGAGACCCAGTACTTC. It yields the protein CASSYIQEYQETQYF.

There are many counts of this clonotype. The genes are TRBV5-1 and TRBJ2-1, with 9 bases that match TRBD2. CDR1 is SGHRS, CDR2 YFSETQ, per germline. The CDR3 totals 14 residues. V shed 0 bases, J shed 8 bases, and the junction held 3 bases outside the gene matches. This CDR3 reads CASSLDGLAYEQFF. CDR3 DNA: TGCGCCAGCAGCTTGGATGGACTAGCGTATGAGCAGTTCTTC.

This clonotype was detected many times. An end of the junction differs from the germline gene, which may be a read error. The CDR3 region is CASSSLGETQYF. As DNA, the CDR3 is TGTGCTAGCAGCTCTCTTGGGGAGACCCAGTACTTC. The rearrangement links TRBV7-7 to TRBJ2-5, with unresolved D. This CDR3 has 12 residues. CDR1 SSHAT and CDR2 FNYEAQ come from the germline V gene (reference sequence).

This clonotype was seen repeatedly, ten times or more. The chain has TRBV12-3 or TRBV12-4 and TRBJ2-3; 7 bases agree with TRBD2. V lost 6 bases and J lost 1; bases outside the gene matches: 7. The CDR3 extends over 15 amino acids. CDR3 protein: CASSFTSARTDTQYF. The CDR3 region has the DNA TGTGCCAGCAGCTTCACTAGCGCGCGCACAGATACGCAGTATTTT.

This chain links TRBV5-5 with TRBJ2-7; TRBD2 is a possible D gene (6 bases). CDR3 size: 15 residues. CDR1 and CDR2 (germline): SGHKS, YYEKEE (reference sequence). With 3 bases removed from V and 4 bases from J, the gap between germline ends came to 17 bases. Here the CDR3 DNA reads TGTGCCAGCAGCTCGAACCGGGACTTCGGGTACGAGCAGTACTTC. Translation gives CASSSNRDFGYEQYF.